This entry lists 15 T cell receptor beta chains sequenced from one sample in a study of T cell responses to AZD1222 COVID-19 vaccine. Sequencing was performed with immunoSEQ multiplex PCR; in TCRdb, only in-frame clones are kept and a portion is missing. This table holds under 120,000 clones, roughly 90% found once. Sequencing was performed on peripheral blood, taken on day 0 of AZD1222 vaccination. These receptors all stem from an adult in good health.

The gene calls are TRBV5-4 and TRBJ2-2, with 9 positions matching TRBD2. The CDR3 runs to 16 residues. V lost 6 bases and J lost 4; bases outside the gene matches: 10. From germline, CDR1 is SGHNT and CDR2 YYREEE (reference sequence). The CDR3 DNA is TGTGCCAGCATCCCCGGCGGGAGGGAAGCCACCGGGGAGCTGTTTTTT. Amino acids: CASIPGGREATGELFF.

J is TRBJ1-5 and V is TRBV4-1, with a weak D call TRBD1 (6 bases). This CDR3 has 17 residues. V lost 0 bases, J lost 4 bases, and 16 bases lay in between. Germline V lookup: CDR1 MGHRA, CDR2 YSYEKL. The CDR3 loop is CASSQDLIRTANQPQHF. CDR3 nucleotide sequence: TGCGCCAGCAGCCAAGATTTAATAAGGACAGCTAATCAGCCCCAGCATTTT.

V usage is TRBV9 and J usage is TRBJ1-4, with D possibly matching TRBD1 (5 bases). Germline values: CDR1 SGDLS, CDR2 YYNGEE. The length of the CDR3 is 16 residues. Trimming took 0 bases from V and 3 from J, leaving 12 bases between them. The CDR3 region has the DNA TGTGCCAGCAGCGTAGTTCCGGGGGTGGCTAATGAAAAACTGTTTTTT. Residues: CASSVVPGVANEKLFF.

The chain employs TRBV30 and TRBJ1-1, with 10 bases fitting TRBD1. This CDR3 is built from 15 residues. Germline V gives CDR1 GTSNPN, CDR2 SVGIG (reference sequence). J gave up 3 bases and V 3 bases, and 7 bases lay outside the gene matches. CDR3 sequence reads: CAWSPRDRGYTEAFF. The CDR3 DNA reads as TGTGCCTGGAGCCCCCGGGACAGGGGTTACACTGAAGCTTTCTTT.

Here the CDR3 reads CASSQGVIDQPQHF. The CDR3 nucleotides read TGTGCCAGCAGCCAAGGGGTAATTGATCAGCCCCAGCATTTT. The chain combines TRBV4-2 with TRBJ1-5; D not certain. Germline assignment: CDR1 LGHNA and CDR2 YNFKEQ. This CDR3 has 14 residues. The V and J ends lost 1 base and 5 bases respectively, with 9 bases between them.

A single count supports this clone. The rearrangement uses TRBV7-2 and TRBJ2-7; D might be TRBD1 (5 bases). The CDR3 consists of 12 residues. V was cut by 5 bases and J by 7 bases, with 12 bases left in between. Germline CDR1 reads SGHTA; CDR2 reads FQGNSA. CDR3 region: CASSADTREQYF. The CDR3, as DNA: TGTGCCAGCAGCGCGGACACTCGGGAGCAGTACTTC.

J is TRBJ1-2 and V is TRBV27, with TRBD1 matching 10 bases. The ends lost 5 bases at V and 4 bases at J; junction bases unmatched: 7. The CDR3 length is 15 residues. Per germline, CDR1 MNHEY and CDR2 SMNVEV (reference sequence). The CDR3 DNA is TGTGCCAGCAGTATGACAGGGGGCCTTACCTATGGCTACACCTTC. Translating it yields CASSMTGGLTYGYTF.

This sequence joins TRBV7-3 and TRBJ1-1, with TRBD1 as a possible D gene (5 bases). This CDR3 is built from 17 residues. From germline, CDR1 is SGHTA and CDR2 FQGTGA. V lost 6 bases, J lost 1 base, and 21 bases lay in between. CDR3 residues: CASSRRRGKGENTEAFF. CDR3 nucleotide sequence: TGTGCCAGCAGTCGTCGACGGGGGAAAGGGGAGAACACTGAAGCTTTCTTT. Based on the CDR3 plus reference TRBV7-3 and TRBJ1-1, the full variable domain is GAGVSQTPSNKVTEKGKYVELRCDPISGHTALYWYRQSLGQGPEFLIYFQGTGAADDSGLPNDRFFAVRPEGSVSTLKIQRTERGDSAVYLCASSRRRGKGENTEAFFGQGTRLTVV.

The gene calls are TRBV6-6 and TRBJ1-4, with 10 bases lining up with TRBD1. Germline assignment: CDR1 MNHNY and CDR2 SVGAGI (reference sequence). The CDR3 runs to 16 residues. Unmatched junction bases numbered 7, after V lost 0 bases and J lost 9 bases. CDR3 in DNA: TGTGCCAGCAGTTACTCATTGGGACAGGGGTCTCAAAAACTGTTTTTT. Translation gives CASSYSLGQGSQKLFF.

This chain links TRBV29-1 with TRBJ1-1; D is perhaps TRBD1 (6 bases). The CDR3 spans 13 residues. Germline values: CDR1 SQVTM, CDR2 ANQGSEA. The ends were cut back, 7 bases at V and 4 bases at J, with 16 bases in the middle. CDR3 sequence (DNA): TGCAGCGCCCGCGAGGGGGGGCTCACTGAAGCTTTCTTT. Translation gives CSAREGGLTEAFF.

The V and J genes are TRBV30 and TRBJ2-7; 10 bases align to TRBD2. The V gene end was trimmed by 0 bases and the J gene end by 3 bases; junction bases not matched to a gene: 2. Germline values: CDR1 GTSNPN, CDR2 SVGIG (reference sequence). CDR3 length: 14 amino acids. CDR3 residues: CAWSVIAGGYEQYF. As DNA, the CDR3 is TGTGCCTGGAGTGTAATAGCGGGAGGCTACGAGCAGTACTTC.

V usage is TRBV7-2 and J usage is TRBJ2-4; 9 bases are shared with TRBD1. Germline CDR1 reads SGHTA; CDR2 reads FQGNSA. This CDR3 has 16 residues. Trimming cost V 1 base and J 6 bases; bases outside gene matches: 7. The CDR3 region has the DNA TGTGCCAGCAGCTTAGAGCACAGGGGGCTATCAAACATTCAGTACTTC. It specifies CASSLEHRGLSNIQYF.

J is TRBJ1-5 and V is TRBV7-8; D is ambiguous. Germline assignment: CDR1 SGHVS and CDR2 FQNEAQ. This CDR3 has 14 residues. V gave up 3 bases and J gave up 4 bases, with 10 bases separating them. This CDR3 is CASSLNDKNQPQHF. The CDR3 coding sequence is TGTGCCAGCAGCTTGAACGACAAGAATCAGCCCCAGCATTTT.

The rearrangement links TRBV24-1 to TRBJ2-5; D is perhaps TRBD1 or TRBD2 (5 bases each). Germline V CDR1 and CDR2: KGHDR, SFDVKD. The CDR3 runs 14 residues. V was trimmed by 5 bases and J by 5 bases, leaving 14 bases between them. The CDR3 sequence is CATSGGTASETQYF. The CDR3 DNA is TGTGCCACCAGTGGGGGGACCGCTTCGGAGACCCAGTACTTC.

The rearrangement joins TRBV18 to TRBJ1-1; D remains unclear. The germline V gene has CDR1 KGHSH and CDR2 LQKENI. The CDR3 sequence is 13 residues long. Trimming shortened V by 6 bases and J by 1 base, and 9 bases separated the two germline ends. The CDR3 region has the DNA TGTGCCAGCTCCTCGGGGAGGAACACTGAAGCTTTCTTT. Its protein product is CASSSGRNTEAFF.